This T cell receptor (beta chain) was recorded in a study of cytomegalovirus exposure and HLA in healthy donors. The PCR ran on 60 Vbeta and 13 Jbeta primers. Assay used: immunoSEQ multiplex PCR; TCRdb lists only in-frame clones, some missing. The table shows around 140,000 clones, with about 81% occurring only once. Sequenced input: PBMCs. The TCR sequence derives from a woman aged 45-59 years in good health and CMV-seropositive.

CDR3 DNA sequence: TGCGCCAGCAGCCGGGGACAGAACTACGAGCAGTACTTC. As protein: CASSRGQNYEQYF. The chain is built from TRBV4-1 and TRBJ2-7; 7 bases line up with TRBD1. V lost 4 bases to trimming and J lost 3 bases; unmatched junction nucleotides: 3. The CDR3 totals 13 residues. The germline V gene has CDR1 MGHRA and CDR2 YSYEKL.